This entry describes one T cell receptor beta chain. The antigen remains unidentified. Primers included in the PCR were 60 Vbeta and 13 Jbeta primers. Sequencing used immunoSEQ multiplex PCR; TCRdb keeps in-frame clones, though not all of them. This sample has about 200,000 clones; around 83% occur once, and the top ten carry 6.5%. The data stem from a study of cytomegalovirus exposure and HLA in healthy donors. Study-level points and caveats: Productive status was seen about 90% or about 30% of the time for most TCR beta V segments in an earlier analysis.

J gave up 3 bases and V 0 bases, and 6 bases lay outside the gene matches. CDR1 is LGHNA and CDR2 is YSLEER in the germline V gene. The CDR3 is 16 residues long. The sample consisted of PBMCs. This receptor was obtained from a woman in her forties or fifties in good health and CMV-seropositive. The rearrangement uses TRBV4-3 and TRBJ2-7; 9 positions match TRBD1. This CDR3 is CASSQDPGQGNYEQYF. CDR3 DNA: TGCGCCAGCAGCCAAGATCCGGGACAGGGCAACTACGAGCAGTACTTC.